This T cell receptor (beta chain) was profiled in a study of T cell repertoires in cytomegalovirus infection. The CDR3 loop spans 14 amino acids. The germline V gene encodes CDR1 SEHNR and CDR2 FQNEAQ (reference sequence). J was trimmed by 4 bases and V by 5 bases; bases with no gene match: 5. General study findings and limits: CMV-specific TCR beta clonotypes restricted by HLA-C were the ones dominating the ex vivo response.

Of note for this clonotype: Its antigen is not known.

Each CDR3 protein is one row after TCRdb ran MiXCR on the reads. The table shows roughly 500,000 distinct CDR3 sequences, with 33% occurring only once. The chain is built from TRBV7-9 and TRBJ1-5; 7 nucleotides match TRBD1. This TCR derives from a human donor in good health (CMV status not recorded). Some clones in this sample may be carry-over from other donors' samples. The sample here was cultured PBMCs, taken from culture after CMV antigen stimulation. CDR3 in amino acids: CASSAGTENQPQHF. The DNA of the CDR3 is TGTGCCAGCAGCGCGGGGACAGAGAATCAGCCCCAGCATTTT.